The TCR beta chain under discussion was sequenced for a study of T cell repertoires in cytomegalovirus infection. On the study more broadly: Public TCR beta signatures marked donors with CMV infection and the matching HLA.

TCRdb called the reads again in MiXCR, with one record for every CDR3 protein. There are over 100,000 distinct CDR3 sequences in the sample; about a tenth occur only once, and 31% lies in the top ten. The study, taken as a whole, reports: Cumulative frequency of public TCR beta families picked out carriers of CMV plus the relevant HLA. It was HLA-C-restricted CMV-specific TCR beta clonotypes that dominated the response ex vivo.

For this clonotype: Its antigen remains unidentified.

This TCR was recovered from a human donor in good health (CMV status not recorded). Some clones in this sample may be carry-over from other donors' samples. Material for sequencing was PBMCs, sequenced either directly or after in vitro stimulation (not recorded which).

The chain's CDR3 is CAISESSGSSYNEQFF. The CDR3 bases are TGTGCCATCAGTGAGTCGAGCGGTAGCTCCTACAATGAGCAGTTCTTC. This chain uses TRBV10-3 with TRBJ2-1; TRBD2 is a possible D gene (5 bases). CDR1 ENHRY and CDR2 SYGVKD come from the germline V gene. V was trimmed by 0 bases and J by 0 bases, leaving 9 bases between them. The CDR3 loop spans 16 amino acids.